Presented here are 28 T cell receptor beta chains from one specimen sequenced in a study of identical twins. From the 5' RACE reads, TCRdb called clonotypes with MiXCR, one entry per CDR3 protein. Of hundreds of thousands of distinct CDR3 sequences in the sample, roughly 6% were seen once. Sequencing was carried out using naive T cells sorted from blood. The receptors originated from a young man in good health.

This clonotype was seen ten or more times. The chain is built from TRBV12-3 or TRBV12-4 and TRBJ1-4, with D perhaps TRBD1 (6 bases). Trimming removed 6 bases from V and 7 bases from J, with 15 bases in between. This CDR3 has 14 residues. CDR3 bases: TGTGCCAGCAGGGGTTCAGGGGCTGGTGAAAAACTGTTTTTT. Protein: CASRGSGAGEKLFF.

In this sample, this clonotype turned up many times. The chain uses TRBV11-2 and TRBJ2-2; no firm D call. Germline lookup yields CDR1 SGHAT and CDR2 FQNNGV. V was pared by 4 bases and J by 6 bases, with 12 bases between. This CDR3 is built from 14 residues. CDR3 coding DNA: TGTGCCAGCAGCTCGATTGCAGGATCCGGGGAGCTGTTTTTT. It codes for CASSSIAGSGELFF. The full variable domain, in which reference TRBV11-2 and TRBJ2-2 provide the parts outside the CDR3, is EAGVAQSPRYKIIEKRQSVAFWCNPISGHATLYWYQQILGQGPKLLIQFQNNGVVDDSQLPKDRFSAERLKGVDSTLKIQPAKLEDSAVYLCASSSIAGSGELFFGEGSRLTVL.

The V call is TRBV4-3, the J call TRBJ2-7, with 9 bases aligning to TRBD2. The CDR3 contains 15 residues. Germline CDR1 and CDR2: LGHNA and YSLEER. The V segment lost 1 base and the J segment 2 bases; nucleotides outside the gene matches: 3. The DNA for the CDR3 is TGCGCCAGCAGCCAAGTGCTAGCGGGACCCTACGAGCAGTACTTC. Residues: CASSQVLAGPYEQYF.

This clonotype has at least ten counts. The chain couples TRBV18 to TRBJ2-3; D is possibly TRBD1 (6 bases). Per germline, CDR1 KGHSH and CDR2 LQKENI. Trimming took off 3 bases at V and 2 bases at J, with 15 bases between the two ends. The CDR3 spans 16 residues. Here the CDR3 reads CASSPLRTALTDTQYF. In DNA, the CDR3 is TGTGCCAGCTCACCGCTCAGGACAGCTCTCACAGATACGCAGTATTTT.

This clonotype was counted many times. This rearrangement joins TRBV29-1 to TRBJ2-5, with 12 bases matching TRBD2. Trimming removed 4 bases from V and 2 bases from J; junction bases left unmatched: 8. The CDR3 totals 16 residues. In germline, CDR1 is SQVTM, CDR2 ANQGSEA. The CDR3 coding sequence is TGCAGCGTTGGGAGACGACTAGCGGGGGCTCAAGAGACCCAGTACTTC. Translating gives CSVGRRLAGAQETQYF.

The sample holds many counts of this clonotype. The chain employs TRBV5-6 and TRBJ1-2, with D maybe TRBD1 (5 bases). The germline V gene has CDR1 SGHDT and CDR2 YYEEEE. This CDR3 spans 14 amino acids. V shed 3 bases and J shed 5 bases, with 14 bases lying between them. The CDR3 bases are TGTGCCAGCAGCTCGAGACCCGGGACTTATGGCTACACCTTC. Its translation is CASSSRPGTYGYTF.

In its sample, this clonotype was seen a few times. The V gene is TRBV6-2 or TRBV6-3, the J gene TRBJ2-1; TRBD2 matches 7 bases. Germline loops: CDR1 MNHEY, CDR2 SVGEGT. V was pared by 6 bases and J by 9 bases, with 8 bases of the junction left unmatched. The CDR3 contains 13 residues. CDR3 DNA sequence: TGTGCCAGCAGAGACGCAGGGAGGGGTGAGCAGTTCTTC. Its translation: CASRDAGRGEQFF.

This chain uses TRBV21-1 with TRBJ2-2; the table's D call, TRBD2, has no DNA check behind it. TRBV21-1 is classified as a pseudogene. The CDR3 totals 19 residues. CDR3 DNA: TGTGCCAGCAGCCTCACTACGAGGACTAGCGGGATGAACACCGGGGAGCTGTTTTTT. Translated: CASSLTTRTSGMNTGELFF.

This clonotype was seen a handful of times. The chain couples TRBV12-5 to TRBJ1-5; 7 bases agree with TRBD1. The CDR3 extends over 17 amino acids. CDR1 LGHNT and CDR2 FRNRAP come from the germline V gene. With V trimmed by 0 bases and J by 1 base, 6 bases remained unmatched. The CDR3 protein is CASGLVSTGTSNQPQHF. The CDR3 coding sequence is TGTGCTAGTGGTTTGGTTTCGACAGGGACCAGCAATCAGCCCCAGCATTTT.

Points on this clonotype: A read error may be the cause here, since a much bigger clone is one base away. A read error is likely, as this CDR3 ends without the conserved phenylalanine or tryptophan. The chain has TRBV6-5 and TRBJ2-3; D ambiguous. The germline gives CDR1 MNHEY, CDR2 SVGAGI. The CDR3 is made up of 13 amino acids. Trimming cost V 0 bases and J 6 bases, with 7 bases left between them. Here the CDR3 reads CASSYSRSDTQYC. The CDR3 region has the DNA TGTGCCAGCAGTTACTCGAGATCGGATACGCAGTATTGT.

The V and J genes are TRBV6-5 and TRBJ1-2; maybe TRBD1 (5 bases). Trimming pared 2 bases from V and 0 bases from J, leaving 7 bases between. Germline V lookup: CDR1 MNHEY, CDR2 SVGAGI. The CDR3 loop spans 14 amino acids. The CDR3 is CASSYATANYGYTF. The DNA of the CDR3 is TGTGCCAGCAGTTACGCGACAGCTAACTATGGCTACACCTTC.

In its sample, this clonotype was seen many times. CDR3 nucleotide sequence: TGTGCCAGCAGCGTAGCGACAGGGGCGGATGAAAAACTGTTTTTT. It specifies CASSVATGADEKLFF. The gene calls are TRBV9 and TRBJ1-4, with 8 bases that match TRBD1. The germline V gene encodes CDR1 SGDLS and CDR2 YYNGEE. With 0 bases clipped from V and 6 bases from J, the junction kept 4 bases outside the gene matches. CDR3 length equals 15 residues.

This clonotype was found a few times. CDR3 in DNA: TGTGCCAGCAGCTGGGCCGCCCGGTCGGGGGAGCTGTTTTTT. It encodes CASSWAARSGELFF. The V call is TRBV5-6, the J call TRBJ2-2, with D unclear. V lost 3 bases and J 8 bases, leaving 14 bases between the germline ends. The CDR3 sequence is 14 residues long. Germline-derived CDR1 and CDR2 are SGHDT and YYEEEE.

Ten or more counts support this clonotype. CDR3 loop: CASSRSGEGSYEQYF. CDR3 nucleotide sequence: TGTGCCAGCAGTAGATCGGGAGAGGGGTCCTACGAGCAGTACTTC. The genes are TRBV27 and TRBJ2-7, with D perhaps matching TRBD2 (6 bases). This CDR3 is built from 15 residues. The germline V gene encodes CDR1 MNHEY and CDR2 SMNVEV (reference sequence). The V gene lost 5 bases and the J gene lost 1 base, with 15 bases spanning the gap.

The J gene is TRBJ2-7, the V gene TRBV27, with a weak D call TRBD1 (5 bases). There are 13 residues in the CDR3. Trimming pared 0 bases from V and 4 bases from J, leaving 7 bases between. Germline V gene data show CDR1 as MNHEY and CDR2 as SMNVEV (reference sequence). The chain's CDR3 is CASSLSGQYEQYF. The CDR3 DNA sequence: TGTGCCAGCAGTTTATCGGGGCAGTACGAGCAGTACTTC.

This clonotype was seen at least ten times. The chain combines TRBV7-2 with TRBJ2-3; D gene unclear. The CDR3 is 14 amino acids. V was clipped by 5 bases and J by 1 base, with 10 bases between them. CDR1 and CDR2 from the germline V gene are SGHTA and FQGNSA. CDR3 DNA: TGTGCCAGCAGCAAAAGCAGAGGCACAGATACGCAGTATTTT. This sequence encodes CASSKSRGTDTQYF.

The J gene is TRBJ2-5, the V gene TRBV20-1; TRBD2 is a possible D gene (5 bases). The V end was cut by 5 bases, the J end by 5 bases, with 18 bases between. The CDR3 has 14 residues. CDR1 and CDR2 from the germline V gene are DFQATT and SNEGSKA (reference sequence). DNA of the CDR3: TGCAGTGCTCACGTGAGGGCGCTTGGCGAGACCCAGTACTTC. Amino acid sequence: CSAHVRALGETQYF.

This clonotype was detected a few times. The genes are TRBV5-1 and TRBJ1-5; 8 bases fit TRBD1. The junction had 4 bases not matched to a gene; V was cut back by 4 bases and J by 7 bases. The CDR3 covers 13 residues. Germline values: CDR1 SGHRS, CDR2 YFSETQ. DNA of the CDR3: TGCGCCAGCAGCGAGACAGGGGAACAGCCCCAGCATTTT. It translates to CASSETGEQPQHF.

This clonotype was seen more than once but under ten times. This chain uses TRBV7-6 with TRBJ1-1; no clear D. The CDR3 sequence is 15 residues long. The V and J ends lost 2 bases and 1 base respectively, with 11 bases between them. From germline, CDR1 is SGHVS and CDR2 FNYEAQ. CDR3 loop: CASSLSLGGNTEAFF. The CDR3 region has the DNA TGTGCCAGCAGCTTATCTCTCGGTGGGAACACTGAAGCTTTCTTT.

This clonotype was observed at least ten times. The chain carries TRBV20-1 and TRBJ1-2; the match to TRBD1 covers 7 bases. The CDR3 totals 12 residues. The trim removed 5 bases at V and 8 bases at J, leaving 8 bases unmatched. CDR1 is DFQATT and CDR2 is SNEGSKA in the germline V gene (reference sequence). This chain's CDR3 is CSASQGSSGYTF. In nucleotides, the CDR3 is TGCAGTGCTTCACAGGGGAGTAGCGGCTACACCTTC.

This clonotype showed up many times. The chain couples TRBV29-1 to TRBJ1-1, with D uncertain. This CDR3 is 11 amino acids long. Germline CDR1 is SQVTM and CDR2 is ANQGSEA. V dropped 3 bases and J dropped 6 bases, with 8 bases sitting between them. CDR3 protein: CSVEGAAEAFF. In DNA form, the CDR3 reads TGCAGCGTTGAGGGAGCGGCTGAAGCTTTCTTT. The variable domain in full, with the rest retrieved from reference TRBV29-1 and TRBJ1-1, is SAVISQKPSRDICQRGTSLTIQCQVDSQVTMMFWYRQQPGQSLTLIATANQGSEATYESGFVIDKFPISRPNLTFSTLTVSNMSPEDSSIYLCSVEGAAEAFFGQGTRLTVV.

This clonotype has a count of ten or more. The CDR3 nucleotides read TGTGCCAGCAGTGGGAGCGGGCGAGAGACCCAGTACTTC. Translation gives CASSGSGRETQYF. V and J are TRBV12-3 or TRBV12-4 and TRBJ2-5; possibly TRBD2 for D (6 bases). V was clipped by 5 bases and J by 4 bases, with 11 bases between them. This CDR3 spans 13 amino acids.

A few counts support this clonotype. The V call is TRBV20-1, the J call TRBJ2-5; TRBD1 matches at 8 bases. The CDR3 has 14 amino acids. The V gene's germline CDR1 is DFQATT and CDR2 SNEGSKA (reference sequence). The ends lost 5 bases at V and 5 bases at J; junction bases unmatched: 10. CDR3 bases: TGCAGTGCTCGCTGGACAGGGCGTCAGGAGACCCAGTACTTC. Encoded protein: CSARWTGRQETQYF.

Comments on this clonotype: This may be a read error, as it is one base from a much larger clone. The missing conserved phenylalanine or tryptophan at the end of this CDR3 makes a read error likely. The chain has TRBV13 and TRBJ1-1; D gene ambiguous. This CDR3 contains 12 residues. Trimming took 5 bases from V and 8 from J, leaving 12 bases between them. In germline, CDR1 is PRHDT, CDR2 FYEKMQ (reference sequence). The CDR3 spells CASSANKFEAFY. The CDR3 nucleotides are TGTGCCAGCAGCGCAAACAAGTTCGAAGCTTTCTAT.

This clonotype was seen many times. The rearrangement links TRBV6-5 to TRBJ2-3; TRBD2 might be the D (6 bases). Trimming left V 0 bases short and J 6 bases short, with 19 bases between. Germline V gives CDR1 MNHEY, CDR2 SVGAGI. The CDR3 runs to 17 residues. The CDR3 reads CASSYSILGGGSDTQYF. CDR3 DNA sequence: TGTGCCAGCAGTTACTCGATTTTGGGGGGTGGATCGGATACGCAGTATTTT.

This clonotype was observed a handful of times. The genes are TRBV20-1 and TRBJ2-5; no clear D gene. V was shortened by 4 bases and J by 5 bases, with 14 bases between the two germline ends. CDR3 length: 13 amino acids. Germline values: CDR1 DFQATT, CDR2 SNEGSKA (reference sequence). The CDR3 is CSAKRHSRETQYF. CDR3 in DNA: TGCAGTGCTAAACGACATAGTCGGGAGACCCAGTACTTC.

This clonotype was counted at least ten times. V is TRBV30 and J is TRBJ2-2; D may be TRBD2 (5 bases). Trimming removed 0 bases from V and 8 bases from J, with 7 bases in between. This CDR3 has 12 residues. Germline V CDR1 and CDR2: GTSNPN, SVGIG (reference sequence). CDR3 protein: CAWSVGGGELFF. DNA of the CDR3: TGTGCCTGGAGTGTTGGAGGAGGGGAGCTGTTTTTT.

The V gene is TRBV30, the J gene TRBJ2-7; D remains ambiguous. Trimming shortened V by 0 bases and J by 3 bases, and 3 bases separated the two germline ends. Germline lookup yields CDR1 GTSNPN and CDR2 SVGIG (reference sequence). This CDR3 region has 11 residues. CDR3 amino acids: CAWSVGYEQYV. The CDR3 DNA sequence: TGTGCCTGGAGTGTTGGCTACGAGCAGTACGTC.